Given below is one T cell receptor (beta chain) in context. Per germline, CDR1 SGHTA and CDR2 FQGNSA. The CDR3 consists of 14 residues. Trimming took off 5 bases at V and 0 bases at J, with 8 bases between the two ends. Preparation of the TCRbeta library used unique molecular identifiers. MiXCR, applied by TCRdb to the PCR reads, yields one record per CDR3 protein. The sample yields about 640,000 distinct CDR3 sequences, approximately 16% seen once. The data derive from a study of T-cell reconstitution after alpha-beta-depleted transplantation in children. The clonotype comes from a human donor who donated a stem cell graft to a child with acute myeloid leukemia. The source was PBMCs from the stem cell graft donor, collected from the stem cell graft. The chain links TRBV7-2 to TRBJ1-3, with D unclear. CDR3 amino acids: CASSAGSSGNTIYF. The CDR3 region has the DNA TGTGCCAGCAGCGCCGGGAGCTCTGGAAACACCATATATTTT.